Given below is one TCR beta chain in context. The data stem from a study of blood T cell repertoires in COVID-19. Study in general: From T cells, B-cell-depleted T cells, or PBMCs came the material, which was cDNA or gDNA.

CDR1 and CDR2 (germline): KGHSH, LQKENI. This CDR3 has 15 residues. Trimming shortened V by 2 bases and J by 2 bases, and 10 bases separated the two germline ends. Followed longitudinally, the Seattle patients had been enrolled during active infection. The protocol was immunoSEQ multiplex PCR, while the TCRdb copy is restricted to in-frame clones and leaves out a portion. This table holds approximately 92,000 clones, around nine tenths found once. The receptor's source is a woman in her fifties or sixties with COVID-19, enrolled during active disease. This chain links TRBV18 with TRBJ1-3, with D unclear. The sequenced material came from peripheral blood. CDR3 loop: CASSPLEAAGNTIYF. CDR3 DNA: TGTGCCAGCTCACCATTAGAGGCGGCTGGAAACACCATATATTTT.